This T cell receptor beta chain was observed in a study of cytotoxic CD8 clonotypes in ibrutinib-treated CLL (dated by TCRdb to 2020 to 2022). With respect to the entire study: The cohort included about 15 treatment-naive and roughly 10 relapsed/refractory patients; approximately 17 were IGHV unmutated. Responses were partial in around 24 patients and complete in 2; after median about 5.5 years follow-up, some 15 stayed in remission and 12 progressed. Samples at response were collected after a median of around twelve months of treatment, with a range of about 6 to 40 months. Samples averaged 255,043 productive templates and tens of thousands of productive rearrangements. Longitudinal samples were obtainable from about 30% of the roughly 90 participants in the trial. Cryopreserved peripheral blood mononuclear cells were collected before treatment, at response, and at either disease progression or sustained remission. All remission and progressive disease samples were collected while patients were still receiving ibrutinib. Study-wide findings and limitations: Baseline clonality exceeded that of age-matched healthy donors and correlated strongly with circulating CD8+ T-cell counts. An increase in clonality was observed at ibrutinib response, with clonality remaining stable during sustained remission and falling back toward baseline at progression. Public clonotypes were rare and either shrank or stayed stable during treatment, and the rise in clonality at ibrutinib response reflected expansion of private clonotypes. Sustained-remission and progressing patients did not have matched sampling times, and lymph node repertoires were not examined.

Including the terminal cysteine and phenylalanine, the CDR3 comprises 16 residues. CDR3 DNA is the only sequence kept; it has 48 bases, read in frame from the first base. CDR1 is given as SGHTA and CDR2 as FQGNSA, both from the germline V gene. V lost 1 base and J lost 3 bases, and the count of bases not matched to a germline gene is 9. This specimen's time point label, interpreted: 12 to 13 months on ibrutinib. Around 1.8 micrograms of genomic DNA were extracted from cryopreserved PBMCs for TCR beta library preparation. Longitudinal blood samples from CLL patients on ibrutinib monotherapy underwent high-throughput TCR beta sequencing. The patients took part in an open-label, single-center phase 2 trial of ibrutinib monotherapy. A MiSeq instrument was used for deep resolution sequencing, which targeted depths ranging from 1 in 1 million up to 1 in 200,000 T cells, with coverage averaging 10x for each clonotype. The immunoSEQ hsTCRB Kit was used to generate the TCR beta libraries. As for the authors' bioinformatics: ImmunoSEQ Data Assistant and ImmunoSEQ Analyzer were used for data analysis, and V, D and J genes were assigned according to IMGT definitions. Clonality, which ranges from 0 to 1, was calculated by subtracting the normalized Shannon entropy of productive rearrangement frequencies from one. Only overrepresented clonotypes making up at least 0.05% of the repertoire of each patient were included in the public clonotype analysis. Fewer than 15 age-matched healthy donor repertoires from immuneACCESS served as clonality controls. TCRdb carries this immuneACCESS record with in-frame sequences only. Its versions omit some clonotypes, under half of them owing to an unresolved V gene in the studies checked, with the rest unexplained. The DNA was the basis for D and trimming; V, J and clone size are from that table. For this sample the table gives more than 85,000 clones, of which around 73% were detected only once. The ten largest account for about 33% of the sample.

With regard to this clone: Its antigen is not yet known. No base qualities exist here, and no much larger clone lies one base off it.

This sequence originates from a human donor with chronic lymphocytic leukemia. This specimen was PBMCs, taken after 12 months of ibrutinib treatment. Recombination connected TRBV7-2 to TRBJ2-7; TRBD2 agrees with 7 junctional bases. The encoded CDR3 is CASSLVHGGSGYEQYF. The sequence in DNA is TGTGCCAGCAGCTTAGTGCACGGGGGGTCCGGCTACGAGCAGTACTTC.